This T cell receptor beta chain was sequenced for a study of blood T cell repertoires in COVID-19. Study details: PBMCs, B-cell-depleted T cells, or T cells provided the cDNA or gDNA that made up the material.

CDR3 length equals 17 residues. The protocol was immunoSEQ multiplex PCR, while the TCRdb copy is restricted to in-frame clones and leaves out a portion. The sample contains around 250,000 clones, roughly 86% of which appear only once. Sequencing was done on a sample of peripheral blood. This clonotype was obtained from a man between 18 and 35 years old with active or convalescent COVID-19. V gene TRBV21-1 combines with J gene TRBJ2-5; the listed D gene, TRBD2, was not tested against the DNA. TRBV21-1 is labeled a pseudogene. CDR3 amino acids: CASSKVRVAGDQETQYF. The CDR3 nucleotides are TGTGCCAGCAGCAAGGTCCGGGTAGCGGGGGACCAGGAGACCCAGTACTTC.